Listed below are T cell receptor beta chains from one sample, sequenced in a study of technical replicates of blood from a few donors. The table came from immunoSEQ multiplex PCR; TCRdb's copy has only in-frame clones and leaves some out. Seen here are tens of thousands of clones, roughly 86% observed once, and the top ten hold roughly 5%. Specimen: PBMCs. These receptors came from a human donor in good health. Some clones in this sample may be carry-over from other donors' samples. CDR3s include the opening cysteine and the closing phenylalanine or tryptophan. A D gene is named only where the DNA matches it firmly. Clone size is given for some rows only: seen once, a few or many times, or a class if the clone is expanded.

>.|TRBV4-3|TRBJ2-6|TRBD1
CASSQQGANSGANVLTF
TGCGCCAGCAGCCAACAGGGGGCCAACTCTGGGGCCAACGTCCTGACTTTC
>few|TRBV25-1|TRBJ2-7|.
CASSPALGLGYEQYF
TGTGCCAGCAGTCCCGCCCTAGGATTGGGCTACGAGCAGTACTTC
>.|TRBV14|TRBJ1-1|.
CASSEFHGDVNTEAFF
TGTGCCAGCAGCGAATTCCACGGGGATGTGAACACTGAAGCTTTCTTT
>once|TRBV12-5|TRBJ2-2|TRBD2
CASGLWALAGVKLGTGELFF
TGTGCTAGTGGTTTGTGGGCCTTAGCGGGAGTCAAGTTAGGCACCGGGGAGCTGTTTTTT
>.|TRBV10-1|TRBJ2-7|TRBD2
CASSEWTSEHYEQYF
TGCGCCAGCAGTGAGTGGACTAGCGAACACTACGAGCAGTACTTC
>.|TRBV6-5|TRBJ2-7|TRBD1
CASSSGQDPYEQYF
TGTGCCAGCAGCTCGGGACAGGACCCCTACGAGCAGTACTTC
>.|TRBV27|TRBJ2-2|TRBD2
CASSLNPPTLGLAGKSGELFF
TGTGCCAGCAGTCTGAACCCCCCAACCCTGGGACTAGCGGGAAAAAGCGGGGAGCTGTTTTTT
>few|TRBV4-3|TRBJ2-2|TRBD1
CASSQARDRYTGELFF
TGCGCCAGCAGCCAAGCCCGGGACAGATACACCGGGGAGCTGTTTTTT
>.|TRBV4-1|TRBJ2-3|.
CASSTPSREVGPDTQYF
TGCGCCAGCAGCACACCTAGCCGGGAAGTAGGGCCAGATACGCAGTATTTT
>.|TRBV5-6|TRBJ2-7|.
CASSLHYEQYF
TGTGCCAGCAGCTTGCACTACGAGCAGTACTTC
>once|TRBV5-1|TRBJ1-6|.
CASSLGTSAAPLHF
TGCGCCAGCAGCTTGGGCACGTCCGCGGCCCCCCTCCACTTT
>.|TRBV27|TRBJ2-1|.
CASSFGSVEQFF
TGTGCCAGCAGTTTTGGGAGTGTTGAGCAGTTCTTC
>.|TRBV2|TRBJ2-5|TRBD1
CASSVQTGPETQYF
TGTGCCAGCAGTGTCCAGACAGGGCCGGAGACCCAGTACTTC
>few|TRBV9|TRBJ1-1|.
CASSVGSSNTEAFF
TGTGCCAGCAGCGTAGGTTCATCGAACACTGAAGCTTTCTTT
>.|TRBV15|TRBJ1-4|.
CATSRDGGEKLFF
TGTGCCACCAGCAGAGATGGCGGGGAAAAACTGTTTTTT
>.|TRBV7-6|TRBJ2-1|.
CASSPWTTYNEQFF
TGTGCCAGCAGCCCATGGACTACCTACAATGAGCAGTTCTTC
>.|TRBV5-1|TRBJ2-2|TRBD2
CASSPGTSGEGELFF
TGCGCCAGCAGCCCAGGGACTAGCGGGGAAGGGGAGCTGTTTTTT
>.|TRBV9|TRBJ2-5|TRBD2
CASSSQGAGGSGETQYF
TGTGCCAGCAGCTCCCAGGGCGCGGGGGGGTCAGGAGAGACCCAGTACTTC
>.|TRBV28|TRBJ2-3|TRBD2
CASRPAGGYTQYF
TGTGCCAGCAGGCCAGCGGGGGGGTATACGCAGTATTTT
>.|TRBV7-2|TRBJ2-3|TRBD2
CASSRTSGKDTQYF
TGTGCCAGCAGTCGGACTAGCGGGAAGGATACGCAGTATTTT
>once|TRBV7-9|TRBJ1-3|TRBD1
CASSLPPGQRGNTIYF
TGTGCCAGCAGCCTTCCACCGGGACAGAGAGGAAACACCATATATTTT
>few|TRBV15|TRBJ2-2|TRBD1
CATSRQGAINQELFF
TGTGCCACCAGTAGACAGGGGGCGATCAATCAGGAGCTGTTTTTT
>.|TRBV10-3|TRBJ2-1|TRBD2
CAISPMAGGENEQFF
TGTGCCATCAGCCCCATGGCGGGAGGGGAAAATGAGCAGTTCTTC
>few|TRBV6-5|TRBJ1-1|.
CASGRGENTEAFF
TGTGCCAGCGGGCGGGGGGAGAACACTGAAGCTTTCTTT
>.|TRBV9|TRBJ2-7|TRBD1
CASSKNRGSYEQYF
TGTGCCAGCAGCAAGAACAGGGGCTCCTACGAGCAGTACTTC
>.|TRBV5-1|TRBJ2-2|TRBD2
CASSFLAGGAGELFF
TGCGCCAGCAGCTTCCTAGCGGGGGGAGCCGGGGAGCTGTTTTTT
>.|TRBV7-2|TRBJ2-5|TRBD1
CASSRTGEETQYF
TGTGCCAGCAGCCGGACAGGGGAAGAGACCCAGTACTTC
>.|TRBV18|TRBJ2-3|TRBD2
CASSRQAGTSTDTQYF
TGTGCCAGCTCACGCCAAGCGGGGACTAGCACAGATACGCAGTATTTT
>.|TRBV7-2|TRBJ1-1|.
CASSLVQGFNTEAFF
TGTGCCAGCAGCTTAGTTCAGGGCTTCAACACTGAAGCTTTCTTT
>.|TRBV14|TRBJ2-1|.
CASSRRGGGEQFF
TGTGCCAGCAGCCGAAGGGGAGGGGGTGAGCAGTTCTTC
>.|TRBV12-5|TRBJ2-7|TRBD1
CASGSRQGAGEQYF
TGTGCTAGTGGTTCCCGACAGGGGGCGGGAGAGCAGTACTTC
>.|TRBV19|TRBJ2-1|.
CASSYRGTNAYNEQFF
TGTGCCAGTAGCTATAGAGGGACAAACGCCTACAATGAGCAGTTCTTC
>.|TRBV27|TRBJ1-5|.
CASSFFEWRGVGNQPQHF
TGTGCCAGCAGTTTCTTTGAATGGAGGGGAGTGGGGAATCAGCCCCAGCATTTT
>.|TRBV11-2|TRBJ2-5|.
CASSRLGGAEETQYF
TGTGCCAGCAGCCGTTTGGGGGGGGCCGAGGAGACCCAGTACTTC
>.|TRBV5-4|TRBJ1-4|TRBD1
CASSADQGAGEKLFF
TGTGCCAGCAGCGCAGATCAGGGGGCGGGTGAAAAACTGTTTTTT
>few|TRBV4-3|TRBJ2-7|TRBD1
CASLRQGRDEQYF
TGCGCCAGCCTTAGACAGGGTAGGGACGAGCAGTACTTC
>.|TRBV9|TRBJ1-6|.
CASSVALGGDGSPLHF
TGTGCCAGCAGCGTAGCCCTAGGAGGGGATGGTTCACCCCTCCACTTT
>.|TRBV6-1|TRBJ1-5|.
CASSEYPDPGNQPQHF
TGTGCCAGCAGTGAGTACCCCGATCCGGGCAATCAGCCCCAGCATTTT
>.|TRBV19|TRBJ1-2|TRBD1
CASSPRTGPNYGYTF
TGTGCCAGTAGTCCGAGGACAGGACCTAACTATGGCTACACCTTC
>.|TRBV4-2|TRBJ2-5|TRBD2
CASSREGGILETQYF
TGTGCCAGCAGCCGAGAGGGAGGGATATTGGAGACCCAGTACTTC
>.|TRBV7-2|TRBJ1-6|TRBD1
CASSATGTGSIPYNSPLHF
TGTGCCAGCAGCGCAACCGGGACAGGGTCTATTCCCTATAATTCACCCCTCCACTTT
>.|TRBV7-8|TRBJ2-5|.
CASSHLGWGPRETQYF
TGTGCCAGCAGTCACCTCGGGTGGGGGCCCCGAGAGACCCAGTACTTC
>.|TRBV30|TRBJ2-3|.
CAWRLTDTQYF
TGTGCCTGGAGACTCACAGATACGCAGTATTTT
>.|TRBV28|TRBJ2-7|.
CASSLVGRTNYEQYF
TGTGCCAGCAGTTTAGTGGGACGGACTAACTACGAGCAGTACTTC
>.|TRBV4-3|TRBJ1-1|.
CASSQEVGNTEAFF
TGCGCCAGCAGCCAAGAAGTCGGGAACACTGAAGCTTTCTTT
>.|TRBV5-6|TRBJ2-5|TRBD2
CASSSTRYSGTREETQYF
TGTGCCAGCAGCTCAACACGCTATAGCGGGACCCGGGAAGAGACCCAGTACTTC
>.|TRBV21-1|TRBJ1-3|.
CASSKVLHWAGSSGNTIYF
TGTGCCAGCAGCAAAGTTTTGCATTGGGCCGGGAGCTCTGGAAACACCATATATTTT
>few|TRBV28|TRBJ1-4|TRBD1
CASRTKGQGTKKLFF
TGTGCCAGCAGAACCAAGGGACAGGGGACGAAAAAACTGTTTTTT
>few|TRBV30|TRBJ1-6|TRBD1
CAWSLRTGDSPLHF
TGTGCCTGGAGTCTTCGGACAGGAGATTCACCCCTCCACTTT
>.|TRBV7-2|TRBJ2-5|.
CASSFSKRVQETQYF
TGTGCCAGCAGCTTTTCTAAGCGGGTCCAAGAGACCCAGTACTTC
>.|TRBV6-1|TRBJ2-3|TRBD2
CASSVPGGLAGGRDTQYF
TGTGCCAGCAGTGTCCCGGGGGGACTAGCGGGAGGTAGGGATACGCAGTATTTT
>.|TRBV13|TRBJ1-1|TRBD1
CASSPGTGDRGTEAFF
TGTGCCAGCAGCCCCGGGACAGGCGATAGGGGCACTGAAGCTTTCTTT
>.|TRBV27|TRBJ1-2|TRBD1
CASSFLGQGIGYTF
TGTGCCAGCAGTTTCCTCGGACAGGGGATAGGCTACACCTTC
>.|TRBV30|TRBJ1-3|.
CAWMGLGNTIYF
TGTGCCTGGATGGGGCTGGGAAACACCATATATTTT
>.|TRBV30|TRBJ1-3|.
CAWSVRGTGNTIYF
TGTGCCTGGAGTGTCAGGGGAACTGGAAACACCATATATTTT
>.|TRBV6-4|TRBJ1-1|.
CASLAGGAFF
TGTGCCAGCCTCGCGGGCGGGGCTTTCTTT
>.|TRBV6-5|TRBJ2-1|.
CASSRQGRAEQFF
TGTGCCAGCAGTAGGCAGGGGAGGGCTGAGCAGTTCTTC